The 10 T cell receptor beta chains below all came from one sample that was sequenced in a study of CD4 T cells in relation to SARS-CoV-2 and coronaviruses. These receptors have no identified antigens. Assay used: immunoSEQ multiplex PCR; TCRdb lists only in-frame clones, some missing. The table has 18,000 or so clones, 70% to 80% seen once. The unexposed donors gave CD4+ T cells in about 2010-2019, prior to COVID-19. Isolation of CD4+ T cells took place after roughly nine days in culture. Sequenced material: CD4+ T cells from PBMCs, cultured in vitro. The receptors stem from a human donor in good health.

This chain joins TRBV6-2 or TRBV6-3 and TRBJ2-6, with D possibly being TRBD1 (6 bases). The CDR3 is 16 amino acids. Germline CDR1 is MNHEY and CDR2 is SVGEGT. V was trimmed by 2 bases and J by 1 base, leaving 9 bases between them. CDR3 coding DNA: TGTGCCAGCAGTTACCCAGGACAGTCTGGGGCCAACGTCCTGACTTTC. It specifies CASSYPGQSGANVLTF.

V usage is TRBV10-3 and J usage is TRBJ1-2; D is perhaps TRBD1 (5 bases). The germline gives CDR1 ENHRY, CDR2 SYGVKD. V was pared by 0 bases and J by 8 bases, with 10 bases between. This CDR3 comprises 13 residues. The CDR3: CAISESGGVGYTF. The CDR3 DNA sequence: TGTGCCATCAGTGAGTCGGGAGGGGTAGGCTACACCTTC.

The chain uses TRBV7-3 and TRBJ1-6; D call uncertain. CDR1 is SGHTA, CDR2 FQGTGA, per germline. The CDR3 has 14 residues. V lost 5 bases and J lost 7, with 12 bases in between. The CDR3 loop reads CASSAGTANSPLHF. The CDR3 DNA is TGTGCCAGCAGCGCTGGAACAGCCAATTCACCCCTCCACTTT.

This sequence joins TRBV5-1 and TRBJ2-2, with 9 bases identical to TRBD1. V lost 5 bases to trimming and J lost 6 bases; unmatched junction nucleotides: 8. Germline CDR1 SGHRS, CDR2 YFSETQ. This CDR3 has 15 residues. Here the CDR3 reads CASRKDRGFSGELFF. The CDR3 DNA is TGCGCCAGCAGAAAGGACAGGGGTTTTTCCGGGGAGCTGTTTTTT.

The V gene is TRBV10-3, the J gene TRBJ1-1; 7 bases are a match to TRBD1. This CDR3 spans 14 amino acids. The ends lost 8 bases at V and 2 bases at J; junction bases unmatched: 8. Germline V CDR1 and CDR2: ENHRY, SYGVKD. The CDR3 sequence: CAIDRTGYNTEAFF. As DNA, the CDR3 is TGTGCCATCGACCGGACAGGTTATAACACTGAAGCTTTCTTT.

V and J are TRBV4-1 and TRBJ1-5, with D perhaps matching TRBD1 (5 bases). Germline values: CDR1 MGHRA, CDR2 YSYEKL. Trimming stripped 4 bases from V and 4 bases from J, with 17 bases between. This CDR3 has 16 amino acids. CDR3 sequence reads: CASSPGPAGSNQPQHF. For the CDR3, the DNA is TGCGCCAGCAGCCCGGGCCCCGCAGGGAGTAATCAGCCCCAGCATTTT.

This clone was picked up a small number of times. This rearrangement joins TRBV6-7 to TRBJ2-7; a possible D gene is TRBD1 (7 bases). TRBV6-7 is an ORF, with its function uncertain. V was cut by 5 bases and J by 6 bases, with 26 bases left in between. The CDR3 length is 17 residues. CDR3 in amino acids: CASSGSVDRATSCEQYF. CDR3 nucleotides: TGTGCCAGCAGTGGCTCAGTAGACAGGGCGACTAGTTGCGAGCAGTACTTC.

The chain carries TRBV18 and TRBJ1-5, with TRBD1 matching over 12 bases. This CDR3 has 15 amino acids. CDR1 KGHSH and CDR2 LQKENI come from the germline V gene. Trimming removed 4 bases from V and 6 bases from J; junction bases left unmatched: 4. Written as DNA, the CDR3 is TGTGCCAGCTCACACGGGACAGGGGGCGGTCAGCCCCAGCATTTT. Its protein is CASSHGTGGGQPQHF.

J is TRBJ2-7 and V is TRBV7-8; D uncertain. V gave up 0 bases and J gave up 6 bases, with 6 bases separating them. The CDR3 runs to 12 residues. Germline lookup yields CDR1 SGHVS and CDR2 FQNEAQ. CDR3 sequence (DNA): TGTGCCAGCAGCTTAGCGGTTAGCGAGCAGTACTTC. It codes for CASSLAVSEQYF.

The chain couples TRBV11-2 to TRBJ2-5; TRBD1 matches 7 bases. This CDR3 is built from 15 residues. CDR1 is SGHAT and CDR2 is FQNNGV in the germline V gene. V lost 0 bases and J lost 4; bases outside the gene matches: 5. CDR3 in DNA: TGTGCCAGCAGCTTAGATAGGCCAGGGGGAGAGACCCAGTACTTC. This encodes CASSLDRPGGETQYF.